This T cell receptor beta chain comes out of a study of blood T cells in healthy people across ages. Trimming took off 4 bases at V and 2 bases at J, with 10 bases between the two ends. Germline V lookup: CDR1 SGHTA, CDR2 FQGNSA. The CDR3 runs 14 residues. Alongside a J-beta primer mix, a sample-barcoded 5' primer served in a second PCR lasting about 7 to 11 cycles. TCRdb used MiXCR to reprocess the 5' RACE reads, holding one entry per CDR3 protein. The repertoire holds around 750,000 distinct CDR3 sequences, with roughly 53% as singletons. This clonotype was seen only a few times. The rearrangement links TRBV7-2 to TRBJ2-3, with a possible D match to TRBD1 (5 bases). Material: blood. The sequence was obtained from a man older than 75 in good health. This chain's CDR3 is CASSWTDTTDTQYF. The CDR3 nucleotides are TGTGCCAGCAGCTGGACGGACACCACAGATACGCAGTATTTT.